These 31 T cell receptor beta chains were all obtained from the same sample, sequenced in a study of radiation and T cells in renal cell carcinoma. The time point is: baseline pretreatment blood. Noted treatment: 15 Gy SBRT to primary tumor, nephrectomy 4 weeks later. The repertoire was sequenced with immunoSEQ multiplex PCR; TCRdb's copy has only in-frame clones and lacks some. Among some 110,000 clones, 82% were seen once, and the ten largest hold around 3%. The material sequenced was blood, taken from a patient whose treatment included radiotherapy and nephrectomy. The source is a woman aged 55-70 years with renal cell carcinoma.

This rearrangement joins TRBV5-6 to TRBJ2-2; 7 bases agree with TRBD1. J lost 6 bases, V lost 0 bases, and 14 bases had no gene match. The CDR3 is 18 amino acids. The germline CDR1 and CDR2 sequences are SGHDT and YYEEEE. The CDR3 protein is CASSLGARQGVFPGELFF. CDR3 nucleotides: TGTGCCAGCAGCTTGGGCGCAAGACAGGGAGTATTTCCCGGGGAGCTGTTTTTT. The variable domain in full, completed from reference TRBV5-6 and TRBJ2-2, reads DAGVTQSPTHLIKTRGQQVTLRCSPKSGHDTVSWYQQALGQGPQFIFQYYEEEERQRGNFPDRFSGHQFPNYSSELNVNALLLGDSALYLCASSLGARQGVFPGELFFGEGSRLTVL.

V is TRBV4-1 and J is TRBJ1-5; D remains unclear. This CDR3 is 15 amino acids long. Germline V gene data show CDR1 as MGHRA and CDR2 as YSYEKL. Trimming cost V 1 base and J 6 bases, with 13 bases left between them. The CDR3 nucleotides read TGCGCCAGCAGCCAAGTTTTGGGGATGCGTCAGCCCCAGCATTTT. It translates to CASSQVLGMRQPQHF.

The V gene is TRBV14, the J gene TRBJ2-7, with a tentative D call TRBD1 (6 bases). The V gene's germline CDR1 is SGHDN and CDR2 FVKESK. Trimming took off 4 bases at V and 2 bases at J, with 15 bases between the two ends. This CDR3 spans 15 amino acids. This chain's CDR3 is CASSRRDDRTYEQYF. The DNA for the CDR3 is TGTGCCAGCAGCCGCCGAGACGACAGGACCTACGAGCAGTACTTC.

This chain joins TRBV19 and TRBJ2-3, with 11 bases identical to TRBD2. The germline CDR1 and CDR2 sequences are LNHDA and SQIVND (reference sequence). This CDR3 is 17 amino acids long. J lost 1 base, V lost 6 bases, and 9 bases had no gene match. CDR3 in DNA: TGTGCCAGTAGCATCGGGACTAGCGGTCTGGGCACAGATACGCAGTATTTT. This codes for CASSIGTSGLGTDTQYF.

The CDR3 region is CASSIELAGPPAQYF. For the CDR3, the DNA is TGTGCCAGTAGTATAGAACTAGCGGGGCCCCCAGCCCAGTACTTC. The rearrangement joins TRBV19 to TRBJ2-5; 10 nucleotides align to TRBD2. This CDR3 has 15 residues. With 0 bases clipped from V and 9 bases from J, the junction kept 7 bases outside the gene matches. Germline V CDR1 and CDR2: LNHDA, SQIVND (reference sequence).

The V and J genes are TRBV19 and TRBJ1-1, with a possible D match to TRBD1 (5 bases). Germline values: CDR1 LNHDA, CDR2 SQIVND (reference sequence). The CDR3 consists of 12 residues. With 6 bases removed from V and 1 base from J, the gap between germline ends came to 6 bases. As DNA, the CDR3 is TGTGCCAGTAGGGGGCAGAACACTGAAGCTTTCTTT. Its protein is CASRGQNTEAFF.

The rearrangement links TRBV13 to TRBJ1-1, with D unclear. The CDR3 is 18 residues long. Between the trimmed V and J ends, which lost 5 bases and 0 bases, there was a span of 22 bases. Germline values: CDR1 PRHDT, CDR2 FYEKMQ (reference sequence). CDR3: CASSGQDLGPLMNTEAFF. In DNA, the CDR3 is TGTGCCAGCAGCGGGCAGGATCTGGGCCCGCTTATGAACACTGAAGCTTTCTTT.

CDR3 region: CAISESGLAGAYEQYF. DNA for the CDR3: TGTGCCATCAGTGAGTCGGGGCTAGCGGGAGCCTACGAGCAGTACTTC. The chain links TRBV10-3 to TRBJ2-7, with TRBD2 matching 10 bases. Germline loops: CDR1 ENHRY, CDR2 SYGVKD. There are 16 residues in the CDR3. The trim removed 0 bases at V and 2 bases at J, leaving 4 bases unmatched.

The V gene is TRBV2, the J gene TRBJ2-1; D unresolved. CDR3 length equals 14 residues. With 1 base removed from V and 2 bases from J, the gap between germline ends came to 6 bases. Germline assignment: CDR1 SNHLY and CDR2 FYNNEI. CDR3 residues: CASSEDPAYNEQFF. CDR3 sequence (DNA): TGTGCCAGCAGTGAAGACCCGGCCTACAATGAGCAGTTCTTC.

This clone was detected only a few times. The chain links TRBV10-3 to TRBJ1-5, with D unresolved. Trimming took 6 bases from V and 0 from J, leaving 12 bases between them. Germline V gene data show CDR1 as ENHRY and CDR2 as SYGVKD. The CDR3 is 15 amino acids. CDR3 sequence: CAIRDAGHSNQPQHF. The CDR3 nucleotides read TGTGCCATCAGAGACGCCGGGCATAGCAATCAGCCCCAGCATTTT.

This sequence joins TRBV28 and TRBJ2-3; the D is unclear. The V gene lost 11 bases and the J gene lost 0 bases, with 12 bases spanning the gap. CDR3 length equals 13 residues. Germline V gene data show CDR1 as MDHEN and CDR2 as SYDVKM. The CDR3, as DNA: TGTGCCGCTTCAAAGACTAGCACAGATACGCAGTATTTT. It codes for CAASKTSTDTQYF.

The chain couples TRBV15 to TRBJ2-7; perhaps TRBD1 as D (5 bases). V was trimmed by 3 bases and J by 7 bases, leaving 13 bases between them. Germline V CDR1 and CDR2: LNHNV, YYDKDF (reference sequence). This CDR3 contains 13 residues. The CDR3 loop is CATSRNGAREQYF. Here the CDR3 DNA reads TGTGCCACCAGCAGGAATGGGGCTCGGGAGCAGTACTTC.

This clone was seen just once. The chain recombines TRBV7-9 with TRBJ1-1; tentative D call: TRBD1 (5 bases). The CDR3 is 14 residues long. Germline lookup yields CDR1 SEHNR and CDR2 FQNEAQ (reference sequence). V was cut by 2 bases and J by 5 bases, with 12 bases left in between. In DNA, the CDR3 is TGTGCCAGCAGCTTATCTGGGACGAGGACTGAAGCTTTCTTT. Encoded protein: CASSLSGTRTEAFF. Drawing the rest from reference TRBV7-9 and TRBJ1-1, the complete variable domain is DTGVSQNPRHKITKRGQNVTFRCDPISEHNRLYWYRQTLGQGPEFLTYFQNEAQLEKSRLLSDRFSAERPKGSFSTLEIQRTEQGDSAMYLCASSLSGTRTEAFFGQGTRLTVV.

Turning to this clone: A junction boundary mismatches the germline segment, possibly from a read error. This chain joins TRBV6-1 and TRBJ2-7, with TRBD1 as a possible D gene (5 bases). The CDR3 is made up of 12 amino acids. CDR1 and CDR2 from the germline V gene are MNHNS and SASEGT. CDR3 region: CASSENRIQVGF. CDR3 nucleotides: TGTGCCAGCAGTGAAAACAGGATCCAGGTGGGCTTC.

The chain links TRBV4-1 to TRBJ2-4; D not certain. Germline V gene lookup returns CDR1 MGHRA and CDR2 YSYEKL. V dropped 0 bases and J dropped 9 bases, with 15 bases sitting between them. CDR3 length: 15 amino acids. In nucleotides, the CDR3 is TGCGCCAGCAGCCAAGATCAGGCAGGCCGTCCCATTCAGTACTTC. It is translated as CASSQDQAGRPIQYF.

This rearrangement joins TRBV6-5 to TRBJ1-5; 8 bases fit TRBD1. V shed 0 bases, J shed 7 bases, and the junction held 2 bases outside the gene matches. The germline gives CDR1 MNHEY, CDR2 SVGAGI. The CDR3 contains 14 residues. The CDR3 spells CASSYSTGAQPQHF. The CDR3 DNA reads TGTGCCAGCAGTTACTCGACAGGGGCCCAGCCCCAGCATTTT.

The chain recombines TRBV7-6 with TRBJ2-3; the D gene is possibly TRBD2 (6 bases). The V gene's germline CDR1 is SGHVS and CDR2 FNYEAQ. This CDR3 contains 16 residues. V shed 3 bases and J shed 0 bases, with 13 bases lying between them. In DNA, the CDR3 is TGTGCCAGCAGCTTTTTTATCGGGGGAAGCACAGATACGCAGTATTTT. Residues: CASSFFIGGSTDTQYF.

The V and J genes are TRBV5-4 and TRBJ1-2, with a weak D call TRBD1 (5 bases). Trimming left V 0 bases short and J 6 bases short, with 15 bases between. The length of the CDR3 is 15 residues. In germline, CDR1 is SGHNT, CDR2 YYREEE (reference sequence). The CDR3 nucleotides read TGTGCCAGCAGCTTGGCCGACAGATGGAGAGATGGCTACACCTTC. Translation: CASSLADRWRDGYTF.

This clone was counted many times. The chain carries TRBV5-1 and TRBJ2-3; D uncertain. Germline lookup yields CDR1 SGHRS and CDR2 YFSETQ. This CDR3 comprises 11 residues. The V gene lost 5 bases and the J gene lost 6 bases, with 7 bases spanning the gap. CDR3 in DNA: TGCGCCAGCAGGAACGCGGATACGCAGTATTTT. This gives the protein CASRNADTQYF.

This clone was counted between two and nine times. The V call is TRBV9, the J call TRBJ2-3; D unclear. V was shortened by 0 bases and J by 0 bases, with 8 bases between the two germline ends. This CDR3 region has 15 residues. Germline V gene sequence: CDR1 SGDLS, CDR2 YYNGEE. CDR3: CASSVAAISTDTQYF. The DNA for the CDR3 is TGTGCCAGCAGCGTAGCTGCAATAAGCACAGATACGCAGTATTTT.

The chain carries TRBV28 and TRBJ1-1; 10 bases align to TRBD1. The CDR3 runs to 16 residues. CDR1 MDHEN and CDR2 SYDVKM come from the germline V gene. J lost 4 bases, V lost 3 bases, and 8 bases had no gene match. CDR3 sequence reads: CASSFPGQGKGTEAFF. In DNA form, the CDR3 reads TGTGCCAGCAGTTTTCCGGGACAGGGGAAAGGCACTGAAGCTTTCTTT.

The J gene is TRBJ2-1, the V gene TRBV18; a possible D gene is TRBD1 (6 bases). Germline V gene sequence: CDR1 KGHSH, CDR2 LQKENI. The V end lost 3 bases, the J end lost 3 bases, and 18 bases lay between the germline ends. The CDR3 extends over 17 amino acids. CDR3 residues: CASSPGDTRANYNEQFF. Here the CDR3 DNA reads TGTGCCAGCTCACCGGGGGACACAAGGGCGAACTACAATGAGCAGTTCTTC.

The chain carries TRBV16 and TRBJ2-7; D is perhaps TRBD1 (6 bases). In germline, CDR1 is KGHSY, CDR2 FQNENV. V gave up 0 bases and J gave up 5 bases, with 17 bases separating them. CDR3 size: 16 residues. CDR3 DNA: TGTGCCAGCAGCCAATCCCGGGGCAGGGGTGCCCACGAGCAGTACTTC. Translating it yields CASSQSRGRGAHEQYF.

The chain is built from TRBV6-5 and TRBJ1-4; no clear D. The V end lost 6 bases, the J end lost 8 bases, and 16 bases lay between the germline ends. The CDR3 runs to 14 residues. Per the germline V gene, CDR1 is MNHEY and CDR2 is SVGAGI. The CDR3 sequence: CASSPTSGDEKLFF. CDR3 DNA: TGTGCCAGCAGCCCCACCTCGGGAGACGAAAAACTGTTTTTT.

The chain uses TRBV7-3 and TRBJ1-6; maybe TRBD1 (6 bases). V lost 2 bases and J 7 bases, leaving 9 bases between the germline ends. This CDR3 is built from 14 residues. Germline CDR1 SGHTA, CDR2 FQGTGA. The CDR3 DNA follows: TGTGCCAGCAGCTTATTTCAGGGGAATTCACCCCTCCACTTT. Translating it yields CASSLFQGNSPLHF.

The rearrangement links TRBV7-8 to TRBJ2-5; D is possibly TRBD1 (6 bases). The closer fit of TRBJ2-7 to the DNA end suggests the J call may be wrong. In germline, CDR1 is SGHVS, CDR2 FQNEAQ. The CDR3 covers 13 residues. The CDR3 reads CASSINRDSEQYF. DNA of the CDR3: TGTGCCAGCAGCATTAACAGGGATAGCGAGCAGTACTTC.

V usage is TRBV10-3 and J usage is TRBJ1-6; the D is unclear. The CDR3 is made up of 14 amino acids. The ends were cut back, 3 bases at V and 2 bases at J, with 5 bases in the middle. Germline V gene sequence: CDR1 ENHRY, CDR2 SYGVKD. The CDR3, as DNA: TGTGCCATCAGTGAAGCAGCCTATAATTCACCCCTCCACTTT. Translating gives CAISEAAYNSPLHF.

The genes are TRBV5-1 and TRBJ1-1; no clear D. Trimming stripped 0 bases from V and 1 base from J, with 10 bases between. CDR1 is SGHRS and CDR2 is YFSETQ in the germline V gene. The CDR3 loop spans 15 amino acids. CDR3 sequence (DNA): TGCGCCAGCAGCTTGGCCTGGGGTCAGAACACTGAAGCTTTCTTT. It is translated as CASSLAWGQNTEAFF.

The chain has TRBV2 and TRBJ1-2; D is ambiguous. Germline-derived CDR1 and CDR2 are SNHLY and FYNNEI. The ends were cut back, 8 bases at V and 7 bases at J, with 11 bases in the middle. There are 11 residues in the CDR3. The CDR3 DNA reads TGTGCCAGCCGCGAACCTCTTGGCTACACCTTC. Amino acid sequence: CASREPLGYTF.

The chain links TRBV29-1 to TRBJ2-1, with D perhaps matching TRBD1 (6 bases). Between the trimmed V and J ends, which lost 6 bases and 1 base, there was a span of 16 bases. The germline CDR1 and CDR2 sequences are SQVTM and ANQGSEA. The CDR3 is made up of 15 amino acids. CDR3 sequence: CSVEGHPSSYNEQFF. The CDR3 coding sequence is TGCAGCGTCGAGGGACATCCTTCTTCCTACAATGAGCAGTTCTTC.

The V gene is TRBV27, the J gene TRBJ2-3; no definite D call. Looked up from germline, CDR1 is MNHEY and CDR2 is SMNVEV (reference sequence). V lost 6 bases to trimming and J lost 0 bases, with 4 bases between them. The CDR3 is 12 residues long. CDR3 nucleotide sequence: TGTGCCAGCAGATTTAGCACAGATACGCAGTATTTT. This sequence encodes CASRFSTDTQYF.